The present T cell receptor (beta chain) was sequenced within a study of blood T cell repertoires in COVID-19. Study-level information: Italy, Spain and the United States were the sources of the convalescent and acute COVID-19 samples.

The table came from immunoSEQ multiplex PCR; TCRdb's copy has only in-frame clones and leaves some out. The table shows 200,000 or so clones, with around nine tenths occurring only once. Enrollment of patients from Seattle took place during active infection, with longitudinal follow-up. The CDR3 spans 13 residues. CDR1 and CDR2 from the germline V gene are SGHRS and YFSETQ. V lost 4 bases, J lost 14 bases, and 10 bases stayed unmatched. This chain links TRBV5-1 with TRBJ2-1, with 9 bases fitting TRBD2. This sequence originates from a man in his sixties with COVID-19, enrolled during active disease. The specimen was peripheral blood. DNA for the CDR3: TGCGCCAGCAGCCCTCCGGAGCGGGGGGCGGAGTTCTTC. It specifies CASSPPERGAEFF. The variable domain in full, with the rest retrieved from reference TRBV5-1 and TRBJ2-1, is KAGVTQTPRYLIKTRGQQVTLSCSPISGHRSVSWYQQTPGQGLQFLFEYFSETQRNKGNFPGRFSGRQFSNSRSEMNVSTLELGDSALYLCASSPPERGAEFFGPGTRLTVL.